This TCR beta chain was retrieved from a study of blood T cells in healthy people across ages. Together with a sample-barcoded 5' primer, a J-beta primer mix was included in a second PCR lasting about 7 to 12 cycles. MiXCR was run by TCRdb on the 5' RACE reads, yielding one entry per CDR3 protein. The sample lists 750,000 to 850,000 distinct CDR3 sequences, roughly 25% occurring once. The people who gave samples were healthy Caucasians from Russia, aged about 6 to 95. Comments on this clonotype: What it binds is not known.

CDR3 size: 17 residues. CDR1 and CDR2 (germline): SEHNR, FQNEAQ (reference sequence). General observations from the study: A roughly linear fall in TCR beta diversity per million T cells was seen with increasing age. Naive T cell percentage showed a strong correlation with TCR beta diversity.

The same sample was also used in a study of T cells of mothers and their children. As reported in that work: A few mothers and their six children, all healthy Caucasians, donated.

The rearrangement links TRBV7-9 to TRBJ2-5; 12 bases are a match to TRBD1. The J call is in doubt because the DNA end fits TRBJ2-1 better. The origin of this receptor is a boy aged 5-17 years in good health. The sequencing input was blood. DNA for the CDR3: TGTGCCAGCAGCTTCACCCCCGGGACAGGGGGCTTTAATGAGCAGTTCTTC. Protein product: CASSFTPGTGGFNEQFF.